What follows are 24 T cell receptor beta chains derived from one specimen sequenced in a study of T cell responses to AZD1222 COVID-19 vaccine. Assay used: immunoSEQ multiplex PCR; TCRdb lists only in-frame clones, some missing. The sample includes 250,000 to 300,000 clones, 94% seen only once; the top ten take roughly 0.5%. The specimen was peripheral blood, collected 28 days after the second AZD1222 dose. All receptors come from an adult who received the AZD1222 COVID-19 vaccine.

The chain combines TRBV15 with TRBJ2-1, with 10 bases lining up with TRBD2. The germline V gene has CDR1 LNHNV and CDR2 YYDKDF (reference sequence). After removal of 1 base from V and 5 bases from J, the junction contained 14 bases not matched to a gene. The CDR3 is 19 amino acids. CDR3 protein: CATSRGTSGPEGLNNEQFF. CDR3 bases: TGTGCCACCAGCAGAGGGACTAGCGGCCCCGAAGGTCTAAACAATGAGCAGTTCTTC.

The chain couples TRBV27 to TRBJ2-7, with D unresolved. V shed 3 bases and J shed 2 bases, with 11 bases lying between them. Germline CDR1 MNHEY, CDR2 SMNVEV (reference sequence). The CDR3 extends over 14 amino acids. CDR3 in DNA: TGTGCCAGCAGTTTGGGGAATGTCGCCTACGAGCAGTACTTC. Its protein is CASSLGNVAYEQYF.

This clone was seen a few times. J is TRBJ1-5 and V is TRBV6-1; D is perhaps TRBD1 (5 bases). Trimming took off 3 bases at V and 0 bases at J, with 18 bases between the two ends. Germline V lookup: CDR1 MNHNS, CDR2 SASEGT. The CDR3 is made up of 18 amino acids. The CDR3 spells CASSEMVGAQNSNQPQHF. The CDR3 nucleotides read TGTGCCAGCAGTGAGATGGTAGGGGCTCAAAATAGCAATCAGCCCCAGCATTTT.

This CDR3 is CASSTSTGAGNTIYF. The CDR3 coding sequence is TGTGCCAGCAGTACCTCGACAGGAGCTGGAAACACCATATATTTT. The rearrangement uses TRBV25-1 and TRBJ1-3, with TRBD1 as a possible D gene (6 bases). The CDR3 runs to 15 residues. Trimming took 5 bases from V and 2 from J, leaving 13 bases between them. The germline V gene encodes CDR1 MGHDK and CDR2 SYGVNS. Full variable domain (rest looked up from reference TRBV25-1 and TRBJ1-3): EADIYQTPRYLVIGTGKKITLECSQTMGHDKMYWYQQDPGMELHLIHYSYGVNSTEKGDLSSESTVSRIRTEHFPLTLESARPSHTSQYLCASSTSTGAGNTIYFGEGSWLTVV.

The chain carries TRBV27 and TRBJ2-1; D remains unclear. The CDR3 length is 13 residues. Trimming removed 1 base at V and 10 bases at J, with 11 bases between. Germline CDR1 is MNHEY and CDR2 is SMNVEV (reference sequence). The CDR3 nucleotides are TGTGCCAGCAGTTTATTTGGGCCAGGCGAGCAGTTCTTC. This codes for CASSLFGPGEQFF.

A single count supports this clone. The V and J genes are TRBV5-1 and TRBJ2-3, with TRBD2 identical over 9 bases. The CDR3 is made up of 16 amino acids. Germline assignment: CDR1 SGHRS and CDR2 YFSETQ. The V gene end was trimmed by 5 bases and the J gene end by 0 bases; junction bases not matched to a gene: 7. The CDR3: CASRSSLAGSTDTQYF. In DNA form, the CDR3 reads TGCGCCAGCAGGAGTAGCCTAGCGGGGAGCACAGATACGCAGTATTTT.

This chain connects TRBV5-1 to TRBJ1-1; TRBD1 is a possible D gene (6 bases). The CDR3 consists of 13 residues. The germline CDR1 and CDR2 sequences are SGHRS and YFSETQ. V was pared by 5 bases and J by 1 base, with 9 bases between. The CDR3 DNA reads TGCGCCAGCAGGGCAGGGGCGAACACTGAAGCTTTCTTT. Amino acids: CASRAGANTEAFF.

The chain combines TRBV18 with TRBJ2-7; 8 bases agree with TRBD1. The J segment lost 0 bases and the V segment lost 2 bases, leaving 6 bases of the junction unmatched. The length of the CDR3 is 16 residues. The germline V gene encodes CDR1 KGHSH and CDR2 LQKENI. CDR3 coding DNA: TGTGCCAGCTCACCAAACGCTGGACAGGGCTCCTACGAGCAGTACTTC. Encoded protein: CASSPNAGQGSYEQYF.

CDR3 region: CASPLGLAGDRSYEQYF. As DNA, the CDR3 is TGTGCCAGCCCACTGGGACTAGCGGGAGATCGGTCCTACGAGCAGTACTTC. The chain employs TRBV5-8 and TRBJ2-7, with 14 positions matching TRBD2. Germline CDR1 SGHTS, CDR2 YDEGEE. The CDR3 is made up of 17 amino acids. V dropped 7 bases and J dropped 1; count of bases not matched to a gene: 10.

This clone was observed a single time. The chain has TRBV12-3 or TRBV12-4 and TRBJ1-2, with TRBD1 identical over 7 bases. The V and J ends lost 5 bases and 5 bases, in that order; junction bases with no gene match: 5. This CDR3 has 13 amino acids. The CDR3 protein is CASSRDSLYGYTF. The DNA for the CDR3 is TGTGCCAGCAGTAGGGACAGCCTTTATGGCTACACCTTC.

This chain joins TRBV6-5 and TRBJ2-2; D call uncertain. The germline CDR1 and CDR2 sequences are MNHEY and SVGAGI. This CDR3 is built from 14 residues. The V end lost 5 bases, the J end lost 5 bases, and 12 bases lay between the germline ends. The CDR3 loop is CASSRTPGTGELFF. In DNA, the CDR3 is TGTGCCAGCAGTCGGACGCCCGGTACCGGGGAGCTGTTTTTT.

The chain is built from TRBV5-4 and TRBJ2-2; 11 bases match TRBD1. Germline CDR1 and CDR2: SGHNT and YYREEE (reference sequence). This CDR3 has 17 amino acids. J lost 0 bases, V lost 5 bases, and 6 bases had no gene match. DNA for the CDR3: TGTGCCAGCAGGGGGACAGGGGGTGCGGCGAACACCGGGGAGCTGTTTTTT. This translates into CASRGTGGAANTGELFF.

The genes are TRBV6-2 or TRBV6-3 and TRBJ2-7; 9 bases agree with TRBD1. V shed 5 bases and J 0 bases; nucleotides not matched to a gene: 5. This CDR3 spans 15 amino acids. Germline values: CDR1 MNHEY, CDR2 SVGEGT. CDR3 sequence reads: CASSPRDRVSYEQYF. The CDR3 DNA reads TGTGCCAGCAGTCCCCGGGACAGGGTCTCCTACGAGCAGTACTTC.

The DNA for the CDR3 is TGTGCCAGCAGTTTCATCGCTGCCCAAGAGACCCAGTACTTC. This gives the protein CASSFIAAQETQYF. The chain carries TRBV28 and TRBJ2-5; D is ambiguous. Germline loops: CDR1 MDHEN, CDR2 SYDVKM. V shed 3 bases and J shed 1 base, with 9 bases lying between them. This CDR3 is 14 amino acids long. Full variable domain (rest looked up from reference TRBV28 and TRBJ2-5): DVKVTQSSRYLVKRTGEKVFLECVQDMDHENMFWYRQDPGLGLRLIYFSYDVKMKEKGDIPEGYSVSREKKERFSLILESASTNQTSMYLCASSFIAAQETQYFGPGTRLLVL.

The chain recombines TRBV7-2 with TRBJ2-7; 8 bases map to TRBD2. V shed 5 bases and J 7 bases; nucleotides not matched to a gene: 10. The CDR3 is 14 residues long. Germline CDR1 SGHTA, CDR2 FQGNSA. The CDR3, as DNA: TGTGCCAGCAGCGGGGGAGGGGCGGGAGGTGAGCAGTACTTC. Residues: CASSGGGAGGEQYF.

V usage is TRBV5-1 and J usage is TRBJ2-7; 9 positions match TRBD1. Per the germline V gene, CDR1 is SGHRS and CDR2 is YFSETQ. V shed 3 bases and J 1 base; nucleotides not matched to a gene: 5. CDR3 length equals 15 residues. The CDR3 DNA reads TGCGCCAGCAGCTCCCCCGGGACAGGGTCCTACGAGCAGTACTTC. Translation gives CASSSPGTGSYEQYF.

The chain has TRBV6-5 and TRBJ1-5; D call uncertain. The CDR3 sequence is 13 residues long. Germline CDR1 MNHEY, CDR2 SVGAGI. Deletions cut 11 bases from V and 2 bases from J, with 13 bases between. This CDR3 is CAATPNGNQPQHF. CDR3 nucleotides: TGTGCCGCCACCCCAAATGGCAATCAGCCCCAGCATTTT.

V gene TRBV19 combines with J gene TRBJ1-1; tentatively, D is TRBD1 (5 bases). The CDR3 runs 13 residues. CDR1 and CDR2 (germline): LNHDA, SQIVND (reference sequence). The V gene lost 6 bases and the J gene lost 4 bases, with 12 bases spanning the gap. The CDR3 DNA reads TGTGCCAGTAGCCTGACAGTTACCACTGAAGCTTTCTTT. Its translation: CASSLTVTTEAFF.

V gene TRBV5-1 combines with J gene TRBJ2-2, with 11 bases identical to TRBD1. The CDR3 extends over 16 amino acids. Unmatched junction bases numbered 6, after V lost 4 bases and J lost 4 bases. Germline lookup yields CDR1 SGHRS and CDR2 YFSETQ. CDR3 sequence (DNA): TGCGCCAGCAGCGCCGGACAGGGGGCCAGCACCGGGGAGCTGTTTTTT. As protein: CASSAGQGASTGELFF.

The chain joins TRBV6-4 to TRBJ2-1; 8 bases are a match to TRBD1. Germline V gene data show CDR1 as MRHNA and CDR2 as SNTAGT. The CDR3 is 13 residues long. The V segment lost 5 bases and the J segment 6 bases; nucleotides outside the gene matches: 3. Here the CDR3 reads CASSKQGGNEQFF. The CDR3 nucleotides read TGTGCCAGCAGTAAACAGGGGGGCAATGAGCAGTTCTTC.

The chain links TRBV19 to TRBJ1-4, with D tentatively TRBD1 (5 bases). This CDR3 has 15 residues. Germline V lookup: CDR1 LNHDA, CDR2 SQIVND (reference sequence). V lost 6 bases, J lost 0 bases, and 11 bases lay in between. CDR3: CASRRQPATNEKLFF. CDR3 coding DNA: TGTGCCAGTAGGCGACAGCCCGCAACTAATGAAAAACTGTTTTTT.

This chain connects TRBV7-2 to TRBJ2-3; 8 positions agree with TRBD2. Germline assignment: CDR1 SGHTA and CDR2 FQGNSA. The V and J ends lost 6 bases and 3 bases, in that order; junction bases with no gene match: 8. There are 15 residues in the CDR3. CDR3 DNA sequence: TGTGCCAGCAGAAGCGGGGGTTCAGGGACAGATACGCAGTATTTT. The encoded protein is CASRSGGSGTDTQYF.

This chain uses TRBV28 with TRBJ1-3, with 8 bases lining up with TRBD1. V dropped 2 bases and J dropped 4; count of bases not matched to a gene: 4. Germline CDR1 reads MDHEN; CDR2 reads SYDVKM. The CDR3 is 15 amino acids. As DNA, the CDR3 is TGTGCCAGCAGTTTACAGGGGGCTGGAGGAAACACCATATATTTT. Protein product: CASSLQGAGGNTIYF.

The rearrangement joins TRBV5-1 to TRBJ2-6; unclear D gene. CDR1 SGHRS and CDR2 YFSETQ come from the germline V gene. The V end lost 4 bases, the J end lost 2 bases, and 16 bases lay between the germline ends. This CDR3 is built from 17 residues. CDR3 sequence reads: CASSKFSVGAGANVLTF. The CDR3 DNA is TGCGCCAGCAGCAAATTTTCTGTTGGGGCTGGGGCCAACGTCCTGACTTTC.